These 22 T cell receptor beta chains were all obtained from the same sample, sequenced in a study of T cell responses to AZD1222 COVID-19 vaccine. Repertoires were generated with immunoSEQ multiplex PCR, while TCRdb's copy carries only in-frame clones and drops some. There are around 120,000 clones in the sample; around nine tenths occur only once, and approximately 8.4% lies in the top ten. This specimen consisted of peripheral blood, obtained on day 0 of AZD1222 vaccination. These TCRs come from an adult in good health.

This CDR3 reads CASSEAAAWNQPQHF. The CDR3 DNA is TGTGCCAGCAGTGAAGCGGCAGCTTGGAATCAGCCCCAGCATTTT. V usage is TRBV2 and J usage is TRBJ1-5; the D is unclear. This CDR3 has 15 amino acids. V lost 0 bases to trimming and J lost 4 bases, with 10 bases between them. Germline V gene sequence: CDR1 SNHLY, CDR2 FYNNEI.

This chain joins TRBV4-2 and TRBJ2-7, with 9 bases fitting TRBD2. V lost 0 bases to trimming and J lost 2 bases; unmatched junction nucleotides: 5. Looked up from germline, CDR1 is LGHNA and CDR2 is YNFKEQ. This CDR3 is built from 16 residues. CDR3 in DNA: TGTGCCAGCAGCCAAGAACCGAGCGGGGGGACCTACGAGCAGTACTTC. It is translated as CASSQEPSGGTYEQYF.

This clone came up once. V usage is TRBV7-2 and J usage is TRBJ2-2, with D uncertain. Germline assignment: CDR1 SGHTA and CDR2 FQGNSA. This CDR3 is 13 amino acids long. The CDR3 DNA follows: TGTGCTCGGCGGCGGACCAACACCGGGGAGCTGTTTTTT. This codes for CARRRTNTGELFF.

This chain links TRBV12-3 or TRBV12-4 with TRBJ1-2; 8 nucleotides align to TRBD1. The CDR3 is 12 amino acids. The J segment lost 7 bases and the V segment lost 6 bases, leaving 4 bases of the junction unmatched. CDR3 bases: TGTGCCAGCAGGACAGGGGTATCTGGCTACACCTTC. Protein sequence: CASRTGVSGYTF.

The CDR3 bases are TGTGCCAGCAGCTCAAACAGTAACACTGAAGCTTTCTTT. Translating gives CASSSNSNTEAFF. The chain combines TRBV7-8 with TRBJ1-1, with D unclear. This CDR3 spans 13 amino acids. The V and J ends lost 4 bases and 2 bases respectively, with 8 bases between them. The germline CDR1 and CDR2 sequences are SGHVS and FQNEAQ. Full variable domain (outside the CDR3, taken from reference TRBV7-8 and TRBJ1-1): GAGVSQSPRYKVAKRGQDVALRCDPISGHVSLFWYQQALGQGPEFLTYFQNEAQLDKSGLPSDRFFAERPEGSVSTLKIQRTQQEDSAVYLCASSSNSNTEAFFGQGTRLTVV.

The rearrangement links TRBV7-6 to TRBJ2-1, with 8 bases aligning to TRBD1. J lost 0 bases, V lost 8 bases, and 6 bases had no gene match. The CDR3 extends over 15 amino acids. The germline V gene encodes CDR1 SGHVS and CDR2 FNYEAQ. In DNA, the CDR3 is TGTGCCAGCGGGCGAGGGACAGGCTCCTACAATGAGCAGTTCTTC. Protein: CASGRGTGSYNEQFF.

The rearrangement links TRBV28 to TRBJ2-1; perhaps TRBD1 as D (5 bases). Trimming cost V 1 base and J 9 bases, with 7 bases left between them. The CDR3 length is 12 residues. Germline V gene data show CDR1 as MDHEN and CDR2 as SYDVKM. The CDR3 nucleotides read TGTGCCAGCAGTTTATCAGGGCGTGAGCAGTTCTTC. Translation: CASSLSGREQFF.

The chain joins TRBV30 to TRBJ1-2, with D unresolved. The CDR3 runs 13 residues. In germline, CDR1 is GTSNPN, CDR2 SVGIG (reference sequence). Between the trimmed V and J ends, which lost 0 bases and 3 bases, there was a span of 8 bases. CDR3 sequence reads: CAWSVNRDYGYTF. The CDR3 nucleotides are TGTGCCTGGAGTGTAAACAGAGACTATGGCTACACCTTC.

Written as DNA, the CDR3 is TGTGCCAGCAGCCTGCTGGGCGATACGCAGTATTTT. Translation gives CASSLLGDTQYF. The V and J genes are TRBV27 and TRBJ2-3, with unresolved D. Trimming shortened V by 6 bases and J by 6 bases, and 10 bases separated the two germline ends. Germline V CDR1 and CDR2: MNHEY, SMNVEV (reference sequence). The CDR3 consists of 12 residues.

The gene calls are TRBV11-3 and TRBJ1-1; possible D gene TRBD1, 6 bases. The CDR3 spans 13 residues. Germline CDR1 SGHNT, CDR2 YENEEA. V gave up 5 bases and J gave up 3 bases, with 10 bases separating them. The CDR3 nucleotides are TGTGCCAGCAGCCAGGGGCCGTACACTGAAGCTTTCTTT. Encoded protein: CASSQGPYTEAFF.

The chain couples TRBV21-1 to TRBJ2-5; the D call in the table, TRBD1, was not verified against the DNA. TRBV21-1 is an annotated pseudogene. The CDR3 is made up of 15 amino acids. The CDR3 loop reads CASSNKDRYQETQYF. CDR3 bases: TGTGCCAGCAGCAATAAGGACAGATATCAAGAGACCCAGTACTTC.

The chain links TRBV30 to TRBJ2-7, with 12 bases fitting TRBD2. Per germline, CDR1 GTSNPN and CDR2 SVGIG (reference sequence). This CDR3 has 13 residues. V shed 2 bases and J 7 bases; nucleotides not matched to a gene: 3. The CDR3 spells CAWSLAGGSEQYF. As DNA, the CDR3 is TGTGCCTGGAGTCTAGCGGGAGGGAGTGAGCAGTACTTC.

The chain recombines TRBV6-1 with TRBJ1-1; TRBD1 agrees at 10 bases. Germline V gene data show CDR1 as MNHNS and CDR2 as SASEGT. With 2 bases clipped from V and 5 bases from J, the junction kept 5 bases outside the gene matches. The CDR3 has 15 residues. This CDR3 is CASSERGQGRTEAFF. In DNA form, the CDR3 reads TGTGCCAGCAGTGAACGGGGACAGGGGCGGACTGAAGCTTTCTTT.

The chain couples TRBV27 to TRBJ1-3; maybe TRBD1 (6 bases). In germline, CDR1 is MNHEY, CDR2 SMNVEV (reference sequence). Trimming shortened V by 3 bases and J by 9 bases, and 12 bases separated the two germline ends. CDR3 length equals 13 residues. CDR3 sequence (DNA): TGTGCCAGCAGTTTCGACAGGTCGGGCACCATATATTTT. This gives the protein CASSFDRSGTIYF.

This sequence joins TRBV5-1 and TRBJ1-2, with D hard to call. This CDR3 has 15 residues. Germline CDR1 SGHRS, CDR2 YFSETQ. V was shortened by 4 bases and J by 4 bases, with 17 bases between the two germline ends. The CDR3 loop reads CASSLKTPVIYGYTF. CDR3 sequence (DNA): TGCGCCAGCAGCCTCAAGACCCCTGTGATCTATGGCTACACCTTC.

The chain links TRBV28 to TRBJ2-1; D is possibly TRBD1 or TRBD2 (5 bases each). The CDR3 totals 16 residues. From germline, CDR1 is MDHEN and CDR2 SYDVKM. V was cut by 2 bases and J by 4 bases, with 15 bases left in between. The CDR3, as DNA: TGTGCCAGCAGTTTAGCAGGGACGTCCTTATACAATGAGCAGTTCTTC. Protein: CASSLAGTSLYNEQFF.

A single count supports this clone. The chain links TRBV11-2 to TRBJ1-2; 7 nucleotides align to TRBD1. Germline values: CDR1 SGHAT, CDR2 FQNNGV. CDR3 length: 14 residues. The V and J ends lost 5 bases and 0 bases, in that order; junction bases with no gene match: 3. The CDR3 spells CASSPDRTNYGYTF. The CDR3 DNA is TGTGCCAGCAGCCCGGACAGGACTAACTATGGCTACACCTTC.

V usage is TRBV5-1 and J usage is TRBJ2-7, with D possibly matching TRBD2 (5 bases). The CDR3 consists of 12 residues. V lost 1 base, J lost 4 bases, and 6 bases lay in between. In germline, CDR1 is SGHRS, CDR2 YFSETQ. The CDR3 sequence: CASSLPGYEQYF. CDR3 DNA: TGCGCCAGCAGCTTGCCGGGGTACGAGCAGTACTTC.

The rearrangement uses TRBV5-1 and TRBJ1-1; TRBD1 matches at 12 bases. Looked up from germline, CDR1 is SGHRS and CDR2 is YFSETQ. This CDR3 comprises 15 residues. J was trimmed by 10 bases and V by 4 bases; bases with no gene match: 11. The DNA for the CDR3 is TGCGCCAGCAGCCCACAGGGACAGGGGGCTAAAGGAGCTTTCTTT. Amino acid sequence: CASSPQGQGAKGAFF.

This clone came up a few times. The CDR3 region is CASSPTWGSENSPLHF. The CDR3 DNA sequence: TGTGCCAGCTCACCGACTTGGGGCTCAGAGAATTCACCCCTCCACTTT. The gene calls are TRBV18 and TRBJ1-6, with D tentatively TRBD1 (5 bases). V lost 3 bases to trimming and J lost 7 bases, with 16 bases between them. The CDR3 contains 16 residues. Germline CDR1 KGHSH, CDR2 LQKENI.

The table lists this clone with a count of one. The chain combines TRBV7-2 with TRBJ2-1, with D tentatively TRBD2 (7 bases). The CDR3 extends over 17 amino acids. The V end was cut by 1 base, the J end by 2 bases, with 15 bases between. Germline CDR1 and CDR2: SGHTA and FQGNSA. CDR3 loop: CASSLVSGGGTYNEQFF. The CDR3 DNA reads TGTGCCAGCAGCTTAGTGTCGGGCGGGGGCACCTACAATGAGCAGTTCTTC.

V gene TRBV29-1 combines with J gene TRBJ2-1; D tentatively fits TRBD1 or TRBD2 (5 bases each). The length of the CDR3 is 12 residues. Looked up from germline, CDR1 is SQVTM and CDR2 is ANQGSEA. V lost 3 bases and J lost 8, with 11 bases in between. CDR3 loop: CSVDDRGDEQFF. The CDR3 DNA is TGCAGCGTTGACGATAGAGGGGATGAGCAGTTCTTC.